This paragraph covers one T cell receptor (beta chain) sequence. This clone has a handful of counts. Which antigen it targets is not known. No quality values exist for individual bases; no much larger clone is one base distant. This entry comes from a study of T cell responses to AZD1222 COVID-19 vaccine (dated by TCRdb to the early 2020s). Describing the broader study: TCR sequencing was performed for roughly 240 trial participants, of whom approximately 200 were given two doses of AZD1222 and around 25 were given two doses of MenACWY control vaccine. Trial participants were enrolled by age into 18-55, 56-69 and 70-plus year subgroups, with about 150, 27 and 61 TCR-sequenced participants respectively. Overall study results and their limits: Participants were mostly white British, with more females than males. The authors suggested clonal diversity may have been underestimated. Epitopes outside the regions mutated in the B.1.351 and B.1.1.7 variants were reportedly recognized by nearly half of the unique spike-specific TCRs. Spike-specific TCR breadth and depth rose significantly after two AZD1222 doses compared with day 0 and with MenACWY recipients. No day 14 peak-response samples were available, so repertoires were characterized only after the peak T cell response. Conclusions about previously exposed vaccinees are limited because only 5 or 6 AZD1222 recipients were SARS-CoV-2 seropositive at baseline. The 56-69-year group was small, and its depth increase did not reach significance, likely because of low power. The vaccine-associated CD4 TCRs covered the entire spike protein, and the dominant responses fell in regions 160-218 and 743-854.

The CDR3 regions of human TCRbeta chains were subjected to immunosequencing. The authors' analysis ran thus. Repertoire TCRs were matched against a reference library of SARS-CoV-2-specific TCRs generated with the MIRA antigen-specificity platform. Breadth was defined as the fraction of unique TCRs that were SARS-CoV-2-associated, and depth was defined as the fraction of total T cells that were SARS-CoV-2-associated. Using the MIRA data, every spike-specific TCR was mapped to the spike region that the TCR reacted to and assigned to either a CD4 or a CD8 class. Log10-transformed breadth and depth values were compared by one-way ANOVA with Sidak's multiple comparisons tests. What TCRdb holds here is the immuneACCESS table cut down to in-frame rearrangements. Part of the clones is not present; checked against another copy, under half of the missing clones reflect an unresolved V gene, and the others are unexplained. That table gives V, J and clone size, and the DNA gave D and trimming. In this sample the table shows about 96,000 clones, approximately 90% of which occur a single time. The biggest ten clones account for 4% to 6% of the sample.

The sample's time point label, in plain terms: baseline before first vaccination. The sample's treatment or condition, from its label and the paper: meningococcal conjugate vaccine given as trial control. Vaccinee samples were obtained from the UK trials COV001 and COV002, which included a single-blind randomized controlled phase 2/3 trial of AZD1222 (ChAdOx1 nCoV-19) in healthy adults. Trial participant PBMC samples were collected at day 0 and day 28 after the second dose for TCRbeta chain sequencing. Trimming removed 6 bases from V and 3 bases from J, leaving 6 bases between the germline ends. Its CDR3 holds 12 amino acids, cysteine through phenylalanine. Only the CDR3 DNA stays, 36 bases, in frame from base 1. For CDR1 and CDR2, the germline V gene lists MDHEN and SYDVKM.

The receptor was isolated from an adult in good health. The source was peripheral blood, collected on day 0 of MenACWY control vaccination. The rearranged segments are TRBV28 and TRBJ1-5; no D gene can be assigned with confidence. The CDR3 corresponds to CASRVFNQPQHF. The sequenced DNA is TGTGCCAGCAGGGTATTCAATCAGCCCCAGCATTTT.